The sequence of this T cell receptor beta chain was determined in a study of T cell responses to AZD1222 COVID-19 vaccine. Doses given second, at about 4 or about 12 weeks, were pooled. General observations from the study: Within unmutated variant regions lay the reported targets of nearly half of spike-specific TCRs. Sampling captured repertoires only after the peak T cell response. White British donors predominated, females outnumbered males, and clonal diversity was possibly underestimated.

Measured with immunoSEQ multiplex PCR; TCRdb has only the in-frame clones, and not every one. The sample consists of around 190,000 clones, almost 90% of them appearing once. The CDR3 spans 15 residues. Germline CDR1 SGDLS, CDR2 YYNGEE. Trimming left V 2 bases short and J 5 bases short, with 15 bases between. To note about this clone: The antigen is unknown.

Sequencing was performed on peripheral blood, taken 28 days after the second AZD1222 dose. The chain links TRBV9 to TRBJ2-3; maybe TRBD1 (7 bases). The clonotype comes from an adult who received the AZD1222 COVID-19 vaccine. The CDR3 coding sequence is TGTGCCAGCAGCGTTGGAGGGGGCAAATTAGATACGCAGTATTTT. Translation: CASSVGGGKLDTQYF.